The source of this T cell receptor beta chain is a study of shared clonotypes between healthy human individuals. Study-level points and caveats: Among several donors, 4.5% to 5.5% of naive CD4 clonotypes were found in common. Relative to clonotypes present in all four donors, those not shared had lower generation probabilities.

This clone has only a few counts. The antigen remains unidentified. CDR3 length equals 13 residues. Germline loops: CDR1 SGHAT, CDR2 FQDESV (reference sequence). Trimming took off 0 bases at V and 2 bases at J, with 4 bases between the two ends. Replicate PCRs from sorted subsets contained roughly 220 ng DNA, which is roughly 30,000 T cell genomes. As handled by the study authors: ImmunoSEQ sequences covered only the junction and lacked quality scores; filtering therefore differed. TCRdb's copy holds only in-frame clones and misses some; the assay was immunoSEQ multiplex PCR. The V and J calls and clone size come from that table; D and trimming were worked out from the DNA. Here the sample spans 950,000 to 1,100,000 clones, about three quarters being singletons.

This TCR derives from a man between 18 and 29 years old in good health. Sample: memory CD4+ T cells sorted from blood. Subset given: CD45RA-negative fraction. This rearrangement joins TRBV11-1 to TRBJ2-5; unclear D gene. CDR3: CASSLAPQETQYF. In DNA, the CDR3 is TGTGCCAGCAGCTTAGCCCCTCAAGAGACCCAGTACTTC.